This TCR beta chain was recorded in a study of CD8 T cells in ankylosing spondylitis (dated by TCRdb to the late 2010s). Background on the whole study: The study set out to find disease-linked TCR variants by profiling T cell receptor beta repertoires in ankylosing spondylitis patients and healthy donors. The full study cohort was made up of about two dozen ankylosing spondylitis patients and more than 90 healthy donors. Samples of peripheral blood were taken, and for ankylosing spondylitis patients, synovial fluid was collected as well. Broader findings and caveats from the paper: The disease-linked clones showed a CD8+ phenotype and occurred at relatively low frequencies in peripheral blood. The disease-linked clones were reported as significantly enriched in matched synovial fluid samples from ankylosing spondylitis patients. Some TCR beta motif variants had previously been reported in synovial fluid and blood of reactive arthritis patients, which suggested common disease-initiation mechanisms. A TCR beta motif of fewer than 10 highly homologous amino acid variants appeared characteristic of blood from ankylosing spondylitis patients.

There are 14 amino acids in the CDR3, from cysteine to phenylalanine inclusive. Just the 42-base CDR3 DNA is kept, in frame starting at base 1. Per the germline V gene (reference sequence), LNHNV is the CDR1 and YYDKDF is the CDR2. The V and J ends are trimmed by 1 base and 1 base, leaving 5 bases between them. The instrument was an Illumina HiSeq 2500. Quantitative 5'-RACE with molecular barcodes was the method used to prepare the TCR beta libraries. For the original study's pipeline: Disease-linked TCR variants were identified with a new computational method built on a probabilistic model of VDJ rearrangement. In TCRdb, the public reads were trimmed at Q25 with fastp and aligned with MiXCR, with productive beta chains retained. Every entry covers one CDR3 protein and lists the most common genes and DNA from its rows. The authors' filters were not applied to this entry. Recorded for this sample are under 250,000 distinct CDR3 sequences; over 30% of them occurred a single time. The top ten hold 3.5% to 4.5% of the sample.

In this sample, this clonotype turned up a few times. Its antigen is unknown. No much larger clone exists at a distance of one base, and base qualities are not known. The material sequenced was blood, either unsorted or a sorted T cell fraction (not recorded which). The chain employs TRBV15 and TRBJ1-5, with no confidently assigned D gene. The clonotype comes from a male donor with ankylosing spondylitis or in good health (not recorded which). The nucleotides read TGTGCCACCAGCAGAGTGGGCAGCAATCAGCCCCAGCATTTT. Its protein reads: CATSRVGSNQPQHF.